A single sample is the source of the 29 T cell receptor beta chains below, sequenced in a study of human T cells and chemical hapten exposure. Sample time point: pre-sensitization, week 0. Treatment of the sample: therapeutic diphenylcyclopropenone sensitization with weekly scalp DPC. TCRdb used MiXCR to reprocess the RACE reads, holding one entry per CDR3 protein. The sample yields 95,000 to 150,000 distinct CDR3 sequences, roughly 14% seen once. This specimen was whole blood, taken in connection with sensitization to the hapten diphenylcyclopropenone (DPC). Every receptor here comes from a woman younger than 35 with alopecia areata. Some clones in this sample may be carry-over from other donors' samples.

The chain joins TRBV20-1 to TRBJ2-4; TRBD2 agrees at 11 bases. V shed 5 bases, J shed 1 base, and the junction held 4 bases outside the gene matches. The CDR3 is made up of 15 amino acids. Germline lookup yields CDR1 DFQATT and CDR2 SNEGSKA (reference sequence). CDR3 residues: CSAPSGGRAKNIQYF. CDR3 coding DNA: TGCAGTGCTCCTAGCGGGGGGAGGGCCAAAAACATTCAGTACTTC.

The CDR3 here is CASSRRDRYYF. The CDR3 DNA sequence: TGTGCCAGCAGTCGTAGGGACAGATACTACTTC. The chain is built from TRBV6-5 and TRBJ2-5, with TRBD1 identical over 7 bases. The CDR3 totals 11 residues. CDR1 and CDR2 (germline): MNHEY, SVGAGI. J was trimmed by 14 bases and V by 5 bases; bases with no gene match: 8.

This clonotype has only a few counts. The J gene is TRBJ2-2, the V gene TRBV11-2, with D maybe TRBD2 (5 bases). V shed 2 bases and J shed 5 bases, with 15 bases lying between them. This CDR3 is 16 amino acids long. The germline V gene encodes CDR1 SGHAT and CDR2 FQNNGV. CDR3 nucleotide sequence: TGTGCCAGCAGCTTAACAACTATGGCGGGTACCGGGGAGCTGTTTTTT. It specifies CASSLTTMAGTGELFF.

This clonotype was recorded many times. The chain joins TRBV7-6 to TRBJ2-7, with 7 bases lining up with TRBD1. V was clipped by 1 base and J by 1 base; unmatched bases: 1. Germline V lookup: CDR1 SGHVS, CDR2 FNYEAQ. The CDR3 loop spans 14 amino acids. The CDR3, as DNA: TGTGCCAGCAGCTTAGGGGGACAGTCCTACGAGCAGTACTTC. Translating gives CASSLGGQSYEQYF. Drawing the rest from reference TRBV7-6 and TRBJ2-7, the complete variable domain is GAGVSQSPRYKVTKRGQDVALRCDPISGHVSLYWYRQALGQGPEFLTYFNYEAQQDKSGLPNDRFSAERPEGSISTLTIQRTEQRDSAMYRCASSLGGQSYEQYFGPGTRLTVT.

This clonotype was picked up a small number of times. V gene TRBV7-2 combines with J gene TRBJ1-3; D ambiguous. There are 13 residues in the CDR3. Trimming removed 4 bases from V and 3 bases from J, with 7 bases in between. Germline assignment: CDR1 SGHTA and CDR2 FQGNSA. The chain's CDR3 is CASSSTIGNTIYF. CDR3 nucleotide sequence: TGTGCCAGCAGCTCCACCATTGGAAACACCATATATTTT.

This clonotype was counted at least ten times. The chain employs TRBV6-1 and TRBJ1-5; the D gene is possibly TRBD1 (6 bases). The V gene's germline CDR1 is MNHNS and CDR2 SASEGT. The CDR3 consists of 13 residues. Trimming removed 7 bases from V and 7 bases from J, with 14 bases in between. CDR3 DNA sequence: TGTGCCAGCACCTTACAGGGAGGACAGCCCCAGCATTTT. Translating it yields CASTLQGGQPQHF.

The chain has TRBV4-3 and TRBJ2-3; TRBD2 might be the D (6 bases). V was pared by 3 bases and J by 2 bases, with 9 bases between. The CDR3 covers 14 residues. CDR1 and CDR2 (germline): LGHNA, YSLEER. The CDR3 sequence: CASSHLAITDTQYF. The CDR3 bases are TGCGCCAGCAGCCACCTAGCGATCACAGATACGCAGTATTTT.

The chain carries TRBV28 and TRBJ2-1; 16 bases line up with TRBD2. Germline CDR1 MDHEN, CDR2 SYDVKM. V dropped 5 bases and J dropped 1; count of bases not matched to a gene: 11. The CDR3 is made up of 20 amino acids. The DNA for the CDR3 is TGTGCCAGCAGTAAGCTACCGGGACTAGCGGGGGGGCGGTCCTACAATGAGCAGTTCTTC. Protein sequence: CASSKLPGLAGGRSYNEQFF.

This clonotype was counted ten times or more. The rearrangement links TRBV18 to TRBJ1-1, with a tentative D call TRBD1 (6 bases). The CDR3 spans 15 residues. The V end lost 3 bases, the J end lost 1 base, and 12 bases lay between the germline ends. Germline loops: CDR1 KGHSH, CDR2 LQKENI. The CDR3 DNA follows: TGTGCCAGCTCACCCTACGGAGGGGGGAACACTGAAGCTTTCTTT. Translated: CASSPYGGGNTEAFF. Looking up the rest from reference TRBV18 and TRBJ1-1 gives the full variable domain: NAGVMQNPRHLVRRRGQEARLRCSPMKGHSHVYWYRQLPEEGLKFMVYLQKENIIDESGMPKERFSAEFPKEGPSILRIQQVVRGDSAAYFCASSPYGGGNTEAFFGQGTRLTVV.

The CDR3 spells CASSYRTGDTEAFF. For the CDR3, the DNA is TGTGCCAGCAGTTACAGGACCGGGGACACTGAAGCTTTCTTT. This chain links TRBV6-5 with TRBJ1-1; no clear D. Trimming took off 2 bases at V and 3 bases at J, with 10 bases between the two ends. CDR1 and CDR2 from the germline V gene are MNHEY and SVGAGI. The CDR3 spans 14 residues.

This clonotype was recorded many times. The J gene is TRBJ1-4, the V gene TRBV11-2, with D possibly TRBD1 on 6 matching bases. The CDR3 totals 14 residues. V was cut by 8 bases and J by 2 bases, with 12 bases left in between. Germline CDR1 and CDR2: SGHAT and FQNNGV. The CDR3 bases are TGTGCCAGCTCCCAGAGGGGGACTAATGAAAAACTGTTTTTT. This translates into CASSQRGTNEKLFF.

The CDR3, as DNA: TGTGCCAGCAGCCACAGCGGCCAGGGGTCCTACGAGCAGTACTTC. Its protein product is CASSHSGQGSYEQYF. V gene TRBV3-1 combines with J gene TRBJ2-7; possibly TRBD1 for D (6 bases). Germline assignment: CDR1 LGHDT and CDR2 YNNKEL (reference sequence). This CDR3 is 15 amino acids long. With 3 bases removed from V and 1 base from J, the gap between germline ends came to 13 bases.

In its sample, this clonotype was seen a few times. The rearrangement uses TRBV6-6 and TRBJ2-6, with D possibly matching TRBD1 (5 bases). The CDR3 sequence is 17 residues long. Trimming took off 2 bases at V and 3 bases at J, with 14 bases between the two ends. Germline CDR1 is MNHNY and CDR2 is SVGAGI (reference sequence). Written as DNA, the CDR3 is TGTGCCAGCAGTTACCCGGACATTGAGATTGGGGCCAACGTCCTGACTTTC. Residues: CASSYPDIEIGANVLTF.

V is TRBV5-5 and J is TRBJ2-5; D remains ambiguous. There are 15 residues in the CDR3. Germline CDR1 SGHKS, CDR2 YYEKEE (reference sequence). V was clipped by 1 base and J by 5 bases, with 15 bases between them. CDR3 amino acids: CASSLTLGNSETQYF. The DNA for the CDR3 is TGTGCCAGCAGCTTGACTCTAGGGAACTCGGAGACCCAGTACTTC.

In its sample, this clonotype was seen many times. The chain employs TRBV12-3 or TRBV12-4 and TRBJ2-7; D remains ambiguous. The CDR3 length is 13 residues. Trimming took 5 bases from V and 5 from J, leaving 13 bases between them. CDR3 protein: CASSSKGGHEQYF. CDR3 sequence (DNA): TGTGCCAGCAGTAGTAAAGGCGGCCACGAGCAGTACTTC.

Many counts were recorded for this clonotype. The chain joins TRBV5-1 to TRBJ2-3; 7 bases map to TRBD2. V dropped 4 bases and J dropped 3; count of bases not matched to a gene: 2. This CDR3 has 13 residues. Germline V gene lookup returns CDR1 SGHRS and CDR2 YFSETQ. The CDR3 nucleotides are TGCGCCAGCAGCGGAGCGGGGACAGATACGCAGTATTTT. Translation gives CASSGAGTDTQYF.

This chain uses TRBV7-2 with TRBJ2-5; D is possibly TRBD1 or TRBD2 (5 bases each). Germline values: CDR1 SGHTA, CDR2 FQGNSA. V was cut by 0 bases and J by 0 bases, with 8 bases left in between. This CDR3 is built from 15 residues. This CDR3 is CASSLAGAYQETQYF. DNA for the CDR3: TGTGCCAGCAGCTTAGCCGGGGCGTACCAAGAGACCCAGTACTTC.

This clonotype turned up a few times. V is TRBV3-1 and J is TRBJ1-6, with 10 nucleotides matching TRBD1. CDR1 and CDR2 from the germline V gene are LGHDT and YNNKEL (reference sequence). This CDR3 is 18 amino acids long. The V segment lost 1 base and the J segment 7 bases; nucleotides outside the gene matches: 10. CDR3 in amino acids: CASSQVGRRTGGNSPLHF. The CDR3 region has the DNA TGTGCCAGCAGCCAAGTAGGGAGAAGGACAGGGGGGAATTCACCCCTCCACTTT. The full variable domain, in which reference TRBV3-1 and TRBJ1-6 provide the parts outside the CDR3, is DTAVSQTPKYLVTQMGNDKSIKCEQNLGHDTMYWYKQDSKKFLKIMFSYNNKELIINETVPNRFSPKSPDKAHLNLHINSLELGDSAVYFCASSQVGRRTGGNSPLHFGNGTRLTVT.

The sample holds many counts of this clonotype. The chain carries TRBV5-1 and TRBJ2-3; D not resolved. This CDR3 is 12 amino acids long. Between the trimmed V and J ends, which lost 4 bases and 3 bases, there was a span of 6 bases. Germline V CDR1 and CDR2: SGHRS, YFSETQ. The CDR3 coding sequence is TGCGCCAGCAGCCAGTCGACAGATACGCAGTATTTT. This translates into CASSQSTDTQYF.

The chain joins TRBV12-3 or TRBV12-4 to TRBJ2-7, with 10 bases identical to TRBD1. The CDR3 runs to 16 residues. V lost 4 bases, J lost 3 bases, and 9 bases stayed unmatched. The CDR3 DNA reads TGTGCCAGCAGTTCTAGGGGGACAGGGGACAGCTACGAGCAGTACTTC. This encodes CASSSRGTGDSYEQYF.

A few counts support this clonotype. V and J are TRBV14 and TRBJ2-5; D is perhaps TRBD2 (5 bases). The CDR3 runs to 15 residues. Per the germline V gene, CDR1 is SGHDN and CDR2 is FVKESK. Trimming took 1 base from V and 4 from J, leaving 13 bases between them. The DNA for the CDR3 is TGTGCCAGCAGCCAAGCTCTAGCTAGGAGAGAGACCCAGTACTTC. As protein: CASSQALARRETQYF.

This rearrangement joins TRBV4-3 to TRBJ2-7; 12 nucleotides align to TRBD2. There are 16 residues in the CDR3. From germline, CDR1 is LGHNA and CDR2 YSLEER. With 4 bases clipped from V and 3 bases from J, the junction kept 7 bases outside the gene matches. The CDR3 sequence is CASSPVGLAGIYEQYF. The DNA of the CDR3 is TGCGCCAGCAGCCCCGTCGGACTAGCGGGGATCTACGAGCAGTACTTC.

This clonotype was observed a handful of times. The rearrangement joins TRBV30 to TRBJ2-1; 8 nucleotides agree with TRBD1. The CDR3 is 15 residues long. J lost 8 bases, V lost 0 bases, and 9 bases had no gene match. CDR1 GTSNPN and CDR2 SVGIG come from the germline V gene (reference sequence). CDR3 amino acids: CAWSVLQGVSYEQFF. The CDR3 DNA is TGTGCCTGGAGTGTACTACAGGGGGTTAGCTATGAGCAGTTCTTC.

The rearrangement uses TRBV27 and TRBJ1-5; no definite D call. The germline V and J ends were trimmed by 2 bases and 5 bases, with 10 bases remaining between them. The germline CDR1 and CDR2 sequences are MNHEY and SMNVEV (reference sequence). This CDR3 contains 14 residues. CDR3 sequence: CASSLTPGDQPQHF. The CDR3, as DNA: TGTGCCAGCAGTTTAACCCCTGGGGATCAGCCCCAGCATTTT.

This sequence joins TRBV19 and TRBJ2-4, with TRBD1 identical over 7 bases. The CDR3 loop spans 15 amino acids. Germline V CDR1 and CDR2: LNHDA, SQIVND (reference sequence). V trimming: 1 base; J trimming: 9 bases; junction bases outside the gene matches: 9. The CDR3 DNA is TGTGCCAGTAGTATAGGGCGGACAGGAAGGACCATTCAGTACTTC. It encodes CASSIGRTGRTIQYF.

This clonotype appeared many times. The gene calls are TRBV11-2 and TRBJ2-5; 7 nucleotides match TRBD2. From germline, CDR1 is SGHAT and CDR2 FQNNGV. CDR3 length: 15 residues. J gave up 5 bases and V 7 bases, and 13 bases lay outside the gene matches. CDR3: CASTQSGTIQETQYF. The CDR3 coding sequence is TGTGCCAGCACCCAGTCCGGGACTATCCAGGAGACCCAGTACTTC.

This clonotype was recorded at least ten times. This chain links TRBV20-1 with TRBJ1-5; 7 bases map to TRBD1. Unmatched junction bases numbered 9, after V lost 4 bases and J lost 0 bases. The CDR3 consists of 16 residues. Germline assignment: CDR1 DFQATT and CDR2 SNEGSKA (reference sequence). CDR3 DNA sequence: TGCAGTGCTACCTCAGGGGGTGTCCGTAGCAATCAGCCCCAGCATTTT. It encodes CSATSGGVRSNQPQHF.

CDR3 nucleotide sequence: TGTGCCAGCAGCTTAGGATCAGGGACAAACACCGGGGAGCTGTTTTTT. Its translation: CASSLGSGTNTGELFF. The rearrangement joins TRBV7-9 to TRBJ2-2, with a weak D call TRBD1 (6 bases). The length of the CDR3 is 16 residues. Germline V lookup: CDR1 SEHNR, CDR2 FQNEAQ (reference sequence). With 1 base removed from V and 2 bases from J, the gap between germline ends came to 11 bases.

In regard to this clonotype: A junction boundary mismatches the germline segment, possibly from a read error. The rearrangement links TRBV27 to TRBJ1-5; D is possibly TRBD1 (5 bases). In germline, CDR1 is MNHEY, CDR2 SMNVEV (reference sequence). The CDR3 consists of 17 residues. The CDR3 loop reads CAGSLLGRAYSNQPQHF. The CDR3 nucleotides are TGTGCCGGCAGTTTATTGGGCAGGGCGTATAGCAATCAGCCCCAGCATTTT.